A selection of T cell receptor beta chains follows, all from one sample in a study of OX40 agonist ivuxolimab in advanced cancers. Data came from immunoSEQ multiplex PCR; TCRdb stores just in-frame clones and leaves some out. The data hold roughly 62,000 clones, with roughly nine tenths observed a single time. The material was CD4+ or CD8+ T cells sorted from blood, obtained in a trial of the OX40 agonist ivuxolimab. The receptors were gathered from an adult with an advanced solid tumor such as melanoma, head and neck, liver or kidney cancer. Both conserved end residues are part of each CDR3. D genes are given only for firm matches. Expanded clones are given a class, and other clones once, few, many or no size at all.

once	TRBD2	TRBV4-3	TRBJ2-2	CASSLSRIIAGGSGELFF	TGCGCCAGCAGCTTAAGCCGAATTATAGCGGGAGGCTCCGGGGAGCTGTTTTTT
NA	NA	TRBV11-2	TRBJ2-5	CASSSASLLGFQETQYF	TGTGCCAGCAGCTCAGCCAGTCTATTGGGGTTCCAAGAGACCCAGTACTTC
NA	TRBD1	TRBV5-1	TRBJ2-7	CASSDEGHTGVGDEQYF	TGCGCCAGCAGCGACGAAGGACACACAGGGGTAGGGGACGAGCAGTACTTC
NA	TRBD1	TRBV5-1	TRBJ1-1	CASSLDVTGATKAFF	TGCGCCAGCAGCTTGGACGTGACAGGGGCGACTAAAGCTTTCTTT
NA	NA	TRBV11-2	TRBJ2-2	CASSPTITGELFF	TGTGCCAGCAGCCCTACTATCACCGGGGAGCTGTTTTTT
NA	NA	TRBV7-5	TRBJ2-5	CATRAGGEETQYF	TGTGCCACGCGGGCAGGGGGAGAGGAGACCCAGTACTTC
NA	NA	TRBV6-4	TRBJ2-1	CASSFSGSSYNEQFF	TGTGCCAGCAGCTTTAGCGGTAGCTCCTACAATGAGCAGTTCTTC
NA	NA	TRBV27	TRBJ2-1	CASSYQLTNYNEQFF	TGTGCCAGCAGTTACCAACTAACGAACTACAATGAGCAGTTCTTC
NA	NA	TRBV6-1	TRBJ2-7	CASSDFRTYEQYF	TGTGCCAGCAGTGATTTCCGGACCTACGAGCAGTACTTC
NA	NA	TRBV4-3	TRBJ2-6	CASSQDRVSSGANVLTF	TGCGCCAGCAGCCAAGACAGGGTAAGCTCTGGGGCCAACGTCCTGACTTTC
few	NA	TRBV7-3	TRBJ1-1	CASSSGRGTEAFF	TGTGCCAGCAGCTCTGGCCGCGGGACAGAAGCTTTCTTT
NA	NA	TRBV15	TRBJ2-7	CATSRADSLIYEQYF	TGTGCCACCAGCAGAGCGGACAGTCTGATCTACGAGCAGTACTTC
NA	NA	TRBV5-5	TRBJ1-2	CASSLGGYPNYGYTF	TGTGCCAGCAGCTTGGGAGGGTATCCCAACTATGGCTACACCTTC
NA	NA	TRBV5-1	TRBJ2-7	CASSFRISYEQYF	TGCGCCAGCAGCTTCCGGATTTCCTACGAGCAGTACTTC
NA	NA	TRBV27	TRBJ2-1	CASSLSGADEQFF	TGTGCCAGCAGTTTGTCGGGGGCCGATGAGCAGTTCTTC
NA	NA	TRBV27	TRBJ1-1	CASSLSINTEAFF	TGTGCCAGCAGTTTAAGTATAAACACTGAAGCTTTCTTT
NA	TRBD1	TRBV19	TRBJ2-7	CASSAGTGVYEQYF	TGTGCCAGTAGTGCCGGGACAGGGGTGTACGAGCAGTACTTC
NA	NA	TRBV4-1	TRBJ1-4	CASSQAVGSTNEKLFF	TGCGCCAGCAGCCAGGCCGTCGGGTCAACTAATGAAAAACTGTTTTTT
NA	NA	TRBV6-9	TRBJ2-5	CASPPRGYWETQYF	TGTGCCAGCCCCCCCCGGGGGTACTGGGAGACCCAGTACTTC
NA	NA	TRBV7-8	TRBJ2-1	CASSLDPGSSYNEQFF	TGTGCCAGCAGCTTAGACCCGGGATCATCCTACAATGAGCAGTTCTTC
NA	TRBD2	TRBV5-6	TRBJ2-7	CASSSRTSGYEQYF	TGTGCCAGCAGCTCCAGGACTAGCGGTTACGAGCAGTACTTC
few	NA	TRBV9	TRBJ1-1	CASSTGPGGEAFF	TGTGCCAGCAGCACGGGACCAGGCGGTGAAGCTTTCTTT
NA	TRBD2	TRBV18	TRBJ2-7	CASSPTSGTVATYEQYF	TGTGCCAGCTCACCGACTAGCGGGACCGTTGCAACCTACGAGCAGTACTTC
NA	TRBD2	TRBV15	TRBJ2-3	CATSEGLAGYTDTQYF	TGTGCCACCAGCGAGGGACTAGCGGGGTACACAGATACGCAGTATTTT
NA	NA	TRBV7-6	TRBJ2-1	CASSLANANEQFF	TGTGCCAGCAGCTTAGCGAATGCCAATGAGCAGTTCTTC
NA	TRBD1	TRBV6-6	TRBJ1-3	CASTLNPGQGNTIYF	TGTGCCAGCACATTAAACCCGGGACAGGGAAACACCATATATTTT
NA	TRBD1	TRBV6-5	TRBJ2-1	CASSYSTDRELFF	TGTGCCAGCAGTTACTCGACGGACAGGGAGTTGTTCTTC
NA	TRBD2	TRBV9	TRBJ2-1	CASSTVLGAGDPYNEQFF	TGTGCCAGCAGCACCGTACTAGGAGCGGGAGATCCCTACAATGAGCAGTTCTTC
NA	TRBD1	TRBV27	TRBJ1-1	CASRTLQGARTEAFF	TGTGCCAGCAGAACCCTACAGGGGGCAAGGACTGAAGCTTTCTTT
NA	NA	TRBV29-1	TRBJ1-2	CSDTSAGGYTF	TGCAGCGACACTTCAGCAGGTGGCTACACCTTC
NA	TRBD1	TRBV19	TRBJ1-2	CASSTADRGQDYGYTF	TGTGCCAGTAGTACCGCCGACAGGGGGCAGGACTATGGCTACACCTTC
NA	NA	TRBV7-2	TRBJ1-1	CASSLWDLNTEAFF	TGTGCCAGCAGCTTATGGGATCTGAACACTGAAGCTTTCTTT
NA	TRBD2	TRBV7-2	TRBJ2-5	CASSLGLAGVWETQYF	TGTGCCAGCAGCTTAGGGTTAGCGGGAGTCTGGGAGACCCAGTACTTC
NA	TRBD1	TRBV5-6	TRBJ1-5	CASSLGQGGGQPQHF	TGTGCCAGCAGCTTGGGACAGGGGGGCGGGCAGCCCCAGCATTTT
NA	TRBD1	TRBV15	TRBJ2-3	CATSSGQAQYF	TGTGCCACCAGCAGCGGACAGGCGCAGTATTTT
once	TRBD2	TRBV7-9	TRBJ2-1	CASSPKGGRATYNEQFF	TGTGCCAGCAGCCCTAAGGGCGGGAGGGCCACCTACAATGAGCAGTTCTTC
NA	NA	TRBV14	TRBJ2-6	CASSQDGANVLTF	TGTGCCAGCAGCCAAGATGGGGCCAACGTCCTGACTTTC
NA	TRBD2	TRBV7-9	TRBJ2-7	CASSVTSGFEQYF	TGTGCCAGCAGCGTAACTAGCGGCTTCGAGCAGTACTTC
NA	NA	TRBV10-2	TRBJ2-1	CASLRGAGGNEQFF	TGCGCCAGTCTCCGGGGGGCAGGGGGGAATGAGCAGTTCTTC
NA	NA	TRBV7-8	TRBJ2-3	CASSPSITDTQYF	TGTGCCAGCAGCCCCTCAATCACAGATACGCAGTATTTT
once	TRBD2	TRBV4-2	TRBJ2-5	CASSQGSLAGGPMETQYF	TGTGCCAGCAGCCAAGGATCGTTAGCGGGAGGGCCTATGGAGACCCAGTACTTC
NA	NA	TRBV7-9	TRBJ2-5	CASSLGAETQYF	TGTGCCAGCAGCTTAGGGGCAGAGACCCAGTACTTC
NA	TRBD2	TRBV28	TRBJ2-4	CASRSGGNIQYF	TGTGCCAGCCGTAGCGGGGGAAACATTCAGTACTTC
NA	NA	TRBV27	TRBJ1-4	CASSLLGSTNEKLFF	TGTGCCAGCAGTTTACTCGGATCAACTAATGAAAAACTGTTTTTT
NA	TRBD1	TRBV7-8	TRBJ2-7	CASSPTDRAYEQYF	TGTGCCAGCAGCCCGACAGACAGGGCCTACGAGCAGTACTTC
NA	NA	TRBV7-6	TRBJ2-1	CASSVESYNEQFF	TGTGCCAGCAGCGTAGAGTCCTACAATGAGCAGTTCTTC
NA	NA	TRBV11-2	TRBJ2-7	CASRDVGDEQYF	TGTGCCAGCCGTGACGTGGGCGACGAGCAGTACTTC
NA	TRBD1	TRBV27	TRBJ2-1	CASSRQGVEQFF	TGTGCCAGCAGTCGACAGGGCGTTGAGCAGTTCTTC
NA	NA	TRBV7-9	TRBJ1-1	CVVEGLNTEAFF	TGTGTCGTTGAGGGGCTGAACACTGAAGCTTTCTTT
once	TRBD2	TRBV9	TRBJ2-2	CASSVEGLATGELFF	TGTGCCAGCAGCGTAGAGGGACTAGCGACCGGGGAGCTGTTTTTT
NA	TRBD1	TRBV5-1	TRBJ2-2	CASTPGQGARGTGELFF	TGCGCCAGCACCCCGGGACAGGGGGCCAGGGGCACCGGGGAGCTGTTTTTT
NA	NA	TRBV15	TRBJ1-1	CATSRDRAVNTEAFF	TGTGCCACCAGCAGAGATCGGGCGGTGAACACTGAAGCTTTCTTT
NA	TRBD2	TRBV6-5	TRBJ2-7	CASSGLAGAYGQYF	TGTGCCAGCAGTGGACTAGCGGGAGCCTACGGGCAGTACTTC
NA	NA	TRBV6-5	TRBJ2-1	CASSYDQNNEQFF	TGTGCCAGCAGTTACGACCAAAACAATGAGCAGTTCTTC
NA	TRBD2	TRBV19	TRBJ2-1	CASSMDLAGGRNEQFF	TGTGCCAGTAGTATGGATCTAGCGGGAGGGCGGAATGAGCAGTTCTTC
NA	TRBD2	TRBV11-2	TRBJ2-3	CASSIGTSGTDTQYF	TGTGCCAGCAGCATTGGGACTAGCGGTACAGATACGCAGTATTTT
NA	TRBD1	TRBV4-3	TRBJ2-7	CASSPGQGADEQYF	TGCGCCAGTTCTCCGGGACAGGGGGCAGACGAGCAGTACTTC